This entry lists 8 T cell receptor beta chains sequenced from one sample in a study of regulatory T cells in long-lasting Graves disease. Sequencing libraries for TCR beta were prepared with iRepertoire HTBI primers and Arm-PCR of CDR3 regions. TCRdb reprocessed the multiplex PCR reads with MiXCR, giving one entry per CDR3 protein. The table records under 700,000 distinct CDR3 sequences, around 15% of them present only once. Regarding time point: newly diagnosed GD, antithyroid drugs for less than 3 months. Making the TCR library involved RNA that had been extracted from PBMCs. These data also formed part of another study, on T cells in Graves' hyperthyroidism and ophthalmopathy.

The sequences come from peripheral blood mononuclear cells (PBMCs), collected at new diagnosis, from a patient treated with antithyroid drugs. These receptors all come from a woman aged 40 to 65 with Graves disease.

This clonotype was counted between two and nine times. The CDR3, as DNA: TGTGCCAGCAGCCAAGATCAGACGGGGGCCTACAATGAGCAGTTCTTC. Translating it yields CASSQDQTGAYNEQFF. The gene calls are TRBV4-2 and TRBJ2-1; a weak D match, TRBD2 (6 bases). The CDR3 consists of 16 residues. Trimming took off 0 bases at V and 2 bases at J, with 11 bases between the two ends. Germline V lookup: CDR1 LGHNA, CDR2 YNFKEQ.

The rearrangement links TRBV9 to TRBJ2-5; D is perhaps TRBD2 (6 bases). V lost 4 bases, J lost 2 bases, and 15 bases lay in between. The CDR3 length is 15 residues. Germline V gene sequence: CDR1 SGDLS, CDR2 YYNGEE. The CDR3 loop is CASSLGSGEQETQYF. CDR3 DNA sequence: TGTGCCAGCAGCCTCGGGTCGGGGGAGCAAGAGACCCAGTACTTC.

This clonotype was counted at least ten times. The V and J genes are TRBV29-1 and TRBJ1-2; 8 bases agree with TRBD1. The V gene's germline CDR1 is SQVTM and CDR2 ANQGSEA. The CDR3 runs 14 residues. The J segment lost 0 bases and the V segment lost 2 bases, leaving 2 bases of the junction unmatched. The DNA for the CDR3 is TGCAGCGTTGAAATGACAGGGGCTAACTATGGCTACACCTTC. Its protein product is CSVEMTGANYGYTF.

The rearrangement uses TRBV5-6 and TRBJ1-1; TRBD1 agrees at 8 bases. This CDR3 region has 15 residues. Germline V gene data show CDR1 as SGHDT and CDR2 as YYEEEE. The trim removed 5 bases at V and 3 bases at J, leaving 9 bases unmatched. This chain's CDR3 is CASRLRTGLDTEAFF. The CDR3 nucleotides are TGTGCCAGCAGATTGCGGACAGGGTTGGACACTGAAGCTTTCTTT.

The genes are TRBV2 and TRBJ1-1; D is possibly TRBD1 (6 bases). Between the trimmed V and J ends, which lost 5 bases and 2 bases, there was a span of 12 bases. The CDR3 runs to 14 residues. Germline loops: CDR1 SNHLY, CDR2 FYNNEI. CDR3 sequence: CASSPDSFNTEAFF. CDR3 nucleotides: TGTGCCAGCAGTCCGGACAGCTTTAACACTGAAGCTTTCTTT.

This clonotype has ten or more counts. The J gene is TRBJ2-3, the V gene TRBV13, with no clear D. V was cut by 2 bases and J by 4 bases, with 10 bases left in between. The CDR3 has 14 residues. Germline CDR1 reads PRHDT; CDR2 reads FYEKMQ (reference sequence). CDR3 sequence (DNA): TGTGCCAGCAGCTTAAGGGAAAGGGCAGATACGCAGTATTTT. Protein product: CASSLRERADTQYF.

This clonotype was recorded at least ten times. The chain is built from TRBV3-1 and TRBJ2-7, with TRBD2 identical over 13 bases. The CDR3 has 17 residues. V lost 6 bases, J lost 0 bases, and 8 bases stayed unmatched. The germline gives CDR1 LGHDT, CDR2 YNNKEL (reference sequence). CDR3 in amino acids: CASSRSGLAGASYEQYF. For the CDR3, the DNA is TGTGCCAGCAGTCGGAGTGGACTAGCGGGGGCCTCCTACGAGCAGTACTTC.

The V and J genes are TRBV5-8 and TRBJ2-7, with TRBD1 identical over 9 bases. CDR1 is SGHTS, CDR2 YDEGEE, per germline. CDR3 length equals 13 residues. V trimming: 3 bases; J trimming: 2 bases; junction bases outside the gene matches: 0. The chain's CDR3 is CASSWTGAYEQYF. For the CDR3, the DNA is TGTGCCAGCAGCTGGACAGGGGCCTACGAGCAGTACTTC.